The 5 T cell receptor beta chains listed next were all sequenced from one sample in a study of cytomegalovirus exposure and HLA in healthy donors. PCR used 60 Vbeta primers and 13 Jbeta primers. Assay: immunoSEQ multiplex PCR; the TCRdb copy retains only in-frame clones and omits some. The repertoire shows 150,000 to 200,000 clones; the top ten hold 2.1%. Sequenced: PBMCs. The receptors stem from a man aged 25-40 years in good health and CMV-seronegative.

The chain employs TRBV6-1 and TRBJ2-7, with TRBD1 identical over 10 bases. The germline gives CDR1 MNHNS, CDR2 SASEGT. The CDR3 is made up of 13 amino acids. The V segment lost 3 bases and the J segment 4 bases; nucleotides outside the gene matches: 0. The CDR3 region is CASSEDRGYEQYF. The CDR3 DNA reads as TGTGCCAGCAGTGAGGACAGGGGGTACGAGCAGTACTTC.

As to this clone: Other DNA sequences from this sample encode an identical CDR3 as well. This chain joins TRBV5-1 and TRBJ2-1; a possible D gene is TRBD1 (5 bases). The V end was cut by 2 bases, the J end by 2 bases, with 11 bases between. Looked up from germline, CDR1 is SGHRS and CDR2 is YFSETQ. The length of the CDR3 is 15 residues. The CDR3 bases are TGCGCCAGCAGCTTAGGGGCAGGGCCCTACAATGAGCAGTTCTTC. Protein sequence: CASSLGAGPYNEQFF.

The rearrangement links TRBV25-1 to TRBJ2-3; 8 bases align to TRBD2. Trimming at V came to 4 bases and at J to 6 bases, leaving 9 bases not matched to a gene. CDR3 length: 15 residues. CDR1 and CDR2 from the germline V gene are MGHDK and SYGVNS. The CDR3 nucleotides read TGTGCCAGCAGTGGCCTGGCGGGAGGAGGGGATACGCAGTATTTT. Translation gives CASSGLAGGGDTQYF.

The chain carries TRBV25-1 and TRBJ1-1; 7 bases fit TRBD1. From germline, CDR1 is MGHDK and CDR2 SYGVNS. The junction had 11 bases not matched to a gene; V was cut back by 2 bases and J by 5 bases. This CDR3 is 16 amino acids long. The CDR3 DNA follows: TGTGCCAGCAGTGAAAACAGGGGAGAGTCCTGGACTGAAGCTTTCTTT. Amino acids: CASSENRGESWTEAFF.

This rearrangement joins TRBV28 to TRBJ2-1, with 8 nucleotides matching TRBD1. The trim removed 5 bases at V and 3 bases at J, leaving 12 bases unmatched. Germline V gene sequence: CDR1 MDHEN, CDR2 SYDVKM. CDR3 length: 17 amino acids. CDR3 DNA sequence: TGTGCCAGCAGTGCTGGGGCCCGGGGACAGGTCTACAATGAGCAGTTCTTC. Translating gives CASSAGARGQVYNEQFF.